A single sample is the source of the 5 T cell receptor beta chains below, sequenced in a study of blood T cell repertoires in COVID-19. Data came from immunoSEQ multiplex PCR; TCRdb stores just in-frame clones and leaves some out. The repertoire consists of about 320,000 clones, with around 89% occurring once and the leading ten covering roughly 1.7%. What was sequenced was peripheral blood. The receptors come from a woman in her 30s with COVID-19, enrolled during active disease.

The chain carries TRBV11-2 and TRBJ1-1, with TRBD1 identical over 10 bases. The V and J ends lost 0 bases and 4 bases, in that order; junction bases with no gene match: 2. The CDR3 runs to 15 residues. Germline assignment: CDR1 SGHAT and CDR2 FQNNGV. The CDR3 DNA reads TGTGCCAGCAGCTTAGATTGGACAGGGGGCACTGAAGCTTTCTTT. It is translated as CASSLDWTGGTEAFF.

In this sample, this clone turned up many times. The chain employs TRBV3-1 (or the pseudogene TRBV3-2) and TRBJ1-5, with TRBD1 as a possible D gene (6 bases). CDR1 and CDR2 (germline): LGHDT, YNNKEL (reference sequence). This CDR3 is 16 amino acids long. Trimming left V 0 bases short and J 7 bases short, with 16 bases between. CDR3 region: CASSQESRQVFQPQHF. In nucleotides, the CDR3 is TGTGCCAGCAGCCAAGAGAGTCGACAGGTCTTCCAGCCCCAGCATTTT.

The chain carries TRBV11-3 and TRBJ1-4; TRBD1 agrees at 9 bases. Germline CDR1 reads SGHNT; CDR2 reads YENEEA. This CDR3 comprises 15 residues. The V segment lost 5 bases and the J segment 4 bases; nucleotides outside the gene matches: 5. The CDR3 coding sequence is TGTGCCAGCAGCAGTGACAGGGGGAGTAATGAAAAACTGTTTTTT. Translating it yields CASSSDRGSNEKLFF.

This sequence joins TRBV5-1 and TRBJ1-5; D is perhaps TRBD1 (6 bases). The CDR3 has 15 residues. CDR1 is SGHRS and CDR2 is YFSETQ in the germline V gene. V lost 4 bases and J 4 bases, leaving 15 bases between the germline ends. CDR3 nucleotides: TGCGCCAGCAGCAGACATGGACAGCCTAATCAGCCCCAGCATTTT. Its translation: CASSRHGQPNQPQHF.

This chain connects TRBV13 to TRBJ2-2, with TRBD1 matching 7 bases. The CDR3 is made up of 17 amino acids. Trimming took 8 bases from V and 0 from J; bases not matched to a gene: 12. Germline V gene data show CDR1 as PRHDT and CDR2 as FYEKMQ (reference sequence). The CDR3 nucleotides are TGTGCCAGCCGCCACAAGGGGGCAGGATCGAACACCGGGGAGCTGTTTTTT. Translating gives CASRHKGAGSNTGELFF.